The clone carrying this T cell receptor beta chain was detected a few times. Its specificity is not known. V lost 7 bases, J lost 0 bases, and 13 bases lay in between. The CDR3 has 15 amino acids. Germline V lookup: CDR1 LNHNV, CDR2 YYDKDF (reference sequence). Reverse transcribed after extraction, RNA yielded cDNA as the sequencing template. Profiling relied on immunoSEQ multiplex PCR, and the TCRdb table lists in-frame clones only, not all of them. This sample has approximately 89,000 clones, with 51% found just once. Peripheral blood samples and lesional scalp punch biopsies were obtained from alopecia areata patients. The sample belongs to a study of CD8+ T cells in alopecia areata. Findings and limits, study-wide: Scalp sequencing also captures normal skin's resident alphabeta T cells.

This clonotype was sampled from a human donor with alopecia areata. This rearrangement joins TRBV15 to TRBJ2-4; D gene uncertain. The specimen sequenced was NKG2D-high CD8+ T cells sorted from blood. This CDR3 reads CATKSSTRAKNIQYF. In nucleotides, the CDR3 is TGTGCCACCAAAAGCTCCACCCGAGCCAAAAACATTCAGTACTTC.